This is a list of T cell receptor beta chains from one sample in a study of regulatory T cells in long-lasting Graves disease. TCRdb reprocessed the multiplex PCR reads with MiXCR, giving one entry per CDR3 protein. The sample lists some 420,000 distinct CDR3 sequences, 20% to 25% seen once, with approximately 14% in the top ten. Material: peripheral blood mononuclear cells (PBMCs), obtained when the disease was refractory, from a patient treated with antithyroid drugs. These TCRs come from a female donor with Graves disease. The CDR3 runs from the conserved cysteine through the conserved F or W. Each record gives: clone size, V gene, J gene, D gene, CDR3 protein, CDR3 DNA. D genes are given only for firm matches. Clone size is given for some rows only: seen once, a few or many times, or a class if the clone is expanded.

>many|TRBV11-3|TRBJ2-5|-
CASSLGFGTRAQYF
TGTGCCAGCAGCTTAGGTTTTGGGACACGGGCCCAGTACTTC
>few|TRBV7-9|TRBJ1-1|-
CASSPLGGVTFF
TGTGCCAGCAGCCCGCTGGGGGGGGTAACTTTCTTT
>many|TRBV24-1|TRBJ1-5|-
CATSDPSGDSNQPQHF
TGTGCCACCAGTGATCCCTCGGGGGATAGCAATCAGCCCCAGCATTTT
>-|TRBV20-1|TRBJ2-2|TRBD2
CSARESTSGTGELFF
TGCAGTGCTAGAGAATCGACTAGCGGGACCGGGGAGCTGTTTTTT
>few|TRBV5-1|TRBJ2-5|-
CASSPGGGGGRETQYF
TGCGCCAGCAGCCCCGGTGGGGGCGGGGGACGAGAGACCCAGTACTTC
>few|TRBV29-1|TRBJ2-7|-
CSVVYGVNYEQYF
TGCAGCGTGGTCTACGGGGTCAACTACGAGCAGTACTTC
>many|TRBV6-1|TRBJ2-5|-
CASRVQGSRETQYF
TGTGCCAGCAGGGTACAGGGAAGTAGAGAGACCCAGTACTTC
>-|TRBV27|TRBJ2-1|TRBD2
CASSRFRSGGQDEQFF
TGTGCCAGCAGTCGATTTAGGAGCGGGGGGCAGGATGAGCAGTTCTTC
>many|TRBV27|TRBJ2-4|-
CASGRRDIQYF
TGTGCCAGCGGTCGAAGAGACATTCAGTACTTC
>many|TRBV27|TRBJ1-6|TRBD1
CASSFYGTGTNSPLHF
TGTGCCAGCAGTTTTTACGGGACAGGGACCAATTCACCCCTCCACTTT
>many|TRBV27|TRBJ2-7|TRBD2
CASVNGGSPYEQYF
TGTGCCAGTGTTAACGGCGGGAGTCCCTACGAGCAGTACTTC
>few|TRBV20-1|TRBJ1-5|TRBD1
CSARDNHRGGGNQPQHF
TGCAGTGCTAGGGATAACCACAGGGGAGGAGGCAATCAGCCCCAGCATTTT
>-|TRBV7-9|TRBJ2-7|-
CASSPGFFQTYEQYF
TGTGCCAGCAGCCCGGGATTTTTTCAGACCTACGAGCAGTACTTC
>many|TRBV10-3|TRBJ1-1|-
CAISDSPWTANTEAFF
TGTGCCATCAGTGATTCTCCCTGGACGGCGAACACTGAAGCTTTCTTT
>-|TRBV6-1|TRBJ2-2|TRBD2
CATKSGGAGELFF
TGTGCCACCAAAAGCGGGGGGGCCGGGGAGCTGTTTTTT
>-|TRBV6-2/TRBV6-3|TRBJ2-1|TRBD2
CASSLPTGTSGGGSYNEQFF
TGTGCCAGCAGTTTGCCGACGGGGACTAGCGGGGGGGGCTCCTACAATGAGCAGTTCTTC
>many|TRBV12-3/TRBV12-4|TRBJ2-5|TRBD1
CASSLVGQGSETQYF
TGTGCCAGCAGTTTAGTGGGACAGGGGAGCGAGACCCAGTACTTC
>many|TRBV6-1|TRBJ1-2|-
CASSPGRPGYTF
TGTGCCAGCAGTCCGGGGCGTCCCGGCTACACCTTC
>many|TRBV13|TRBJ1-5|-
CASSLGADQPQHF
TGTGCCAGCAGCTTAGGGGCTGATCAGCCCCAGCATTTT
>-|TRBV30|TRBJ1-2|-
CAWKPGRWYGYTF
TGTGCCTGGAAGCCGGGAAGGTGGTATGGCTACACCTTC
>many|TRBV2|TRBJ1-2|TRBD1
CASIRTGGGYTF
TGTGCCAGCATTCGGACAGGGGGTGGCTACACCTTC
>few|TRBV9|TRBJ2-5|-
CASSVGLQETQYF
TGTGCCAGCAGCGTAGGACTCCAAGAGACCCAGTACTTC
>many|TRBV29-1|TRBJ1-2|-
CSASPDGLGYTF
TGCAGCGCATCCCCTGACGGCCTCGGCTACACCTTC
>-|TRBV11-2|TRBJ1-2|-
CASSSYGGDYGYTF
TGTGCCAGCAGCTCCTACGGGGGAGACTATGGCTACACCTTC
>many|TRBV20-1|TRBJ1-1|-
CSALGAGATEAFF
TGCAGTGCCCTCGGGGCAGGAGCCACTGAAGCTTTCTTT
>-|TRBV12-5|TRBJ1-1|-
CASGLALETEAFF
TGTGCTAGTGGTTTGGCGCTGGAAACTGAAGCTTTCTTT
>few|TRBV20-1|TRBJ2-2|TRBD2
CSATGTTPGELFF
TGCAGTGCCACCGGGACTACCCCCGGGGAGCTGTTTTTT
>-|TRBV6-1|TRBJ2-3|TRBD2
CASTVTPGGRTDTQYF
TGTGCCAGCACCGTAACGCCGGGGGGACGCACAGATACGCAGTATTTT